The 9 T cell receptor beta chains listed next were all sequenced from one sample in a study of beta chain features in type 1 diabetes. The whole isolated RNA underwent reverse transcription, so sequencing captured expressed TCRB transcripts. The assay was immunoSEQ multiplex PCR, and TCRdb's table has in-frame clones only and misses some. The data contain 200,000 to 250,000 clones, under 13% of them singletons. The specimen sequenced was central memory CD4+ T cells from blood. Every receptor here comes from a man aged 18 to 35 in good health.

Only a few counts were recorded for this clone. This chain links TRBV30 with TRBJ2-3; D gene unclear. This CDR3 region has 11 residues. V was trimmed by 3 bases and J by 4 bases, leaving 5 bases between them. Per germline, CDR1 GTSNPN and CDR2 SVGIG (reference sequence). The CDR3 here is CAWRQSDTQYF. CDR3 bases: TGTGCCTGGAGGCAGTCAGATACGCAGTATTTT.

This clone turned up a few times. The J gene is TRBJ2-7, the V gene TRBV27; 7 nucleotides agree with TRBD1. The germline V gene has CDR1 MNHEY and CDR2 SMNVEV (reference sequence). The J segment lost 0 bases and the V segment lost 6 bases, leaving 5 bases of the junction unmatched. The CDR3 length is 14 residues. The CDR3, as DNA: TGTGCCAGCAGCCCAGGACAGGCCTCCTACGAGCAGTACTTC. Translating gives CASSPGQASYEQYF.

The sample holds a few counts of this clone. J is TRBJ1-1 and V is TRBV30; D uncertain. Trimming shortened V by 1 base and J by 1 base, and 4 bases separated the two germline ends. The CDR3 sequence is 12 residues long. Germline values: CDR1 GTSNPN, CDR2 SVGIG (reference sequence). The CDR3, as DNA: TGTGCCTGGAGTGCCTCGAACACTGAAGCTTTCTTT. Protein product: CAWSASNTEAFF.

This clone appeared a few times. The genes are TRBV5-1 and TRBJ2-1; D perhaps matches TRBD1 (6 bases). From germline, CDR1 is SGHRS and CDR2 YFSETQ. The CDR3 covers 14 residues. V lost 5 bases and J lost 6, with 15 bases in between. This chain's CDR3 is CASRGIQGANEQFF. Here the CDR3 DNA reads TGCGCCAGCAGGGGAATACAGGGAGCCAATGAGCAGTTCTTC. Supplemented by reference TRBV5-1 and TRBJ2-1, the full variable domain reads KAGVTQTPRYLIKTRGQQVTLSCSPISGHRSVSWYQQTPGQGLQFLFEYFSETQRNKGNFPGRFSGRQFSNSRSEMNVSTLELGDSALYLCASRGIQGANEQFFGPGTRLTVL.

V gene TRBV7-2 combines with J gene TRBJ2-7; D uncertain. This CDR3 has 13 residues. CDR1 is SGHTA and CDR2 is FQGNSA in the germline V gene. The V end lost 0 bases, the J end lost 3 bases, and 6 bases lay between the germline ends. The CDR3 here is CASSLATDYEQYF. The CDR3 DNA is TGTGCCAGCAGCTTAGCGACTGACTACGAGCAGTACTTC.

Written as DNA, the CDR3 is TGTGCCAGCAGTGAATACTCTGCAAGGGGACAGGGCTACACCTTC. This sequence encodes CASSEYSARGQGYTF. This chain links TRBV25-1 with TRBJ1-2, with 7 nucleotides matching TRBD1. The CDR3 covers 15 residues. Germline V CDR1 and CDR2: MGHDK, SYGVNS. J gave up 8 bases and V 0 bases, and 9 bases lay outside the gene matches.

The chain couples TRBV7-9 to TRBJ2-1, with D hard to call. CDR3 length: 16 residues. CDR1 is SEHNR and CDR2 is FQNEAQ in the germline V gene (reference sequence). Trimming removed 1 base at V and 0 bases at J, with 10 bases between. CDR3 coding DNA: TGTGCCAGCAGCTTAGGCGCGGTGAGCTCCTACAATGAGCAGTTCTTC. This encodes CASSLGAVSSYNEQFF.

This clone was detected only a few times. V and J are TRBV5-4 and TRBJ2-7, with 13 positions matching TRBD2. V shed 6 bases and J 6 bases; nucleotides not matched to a gene: 12. The CDR3 is 16 amino acids. The germline V gene encodes CDR1 SGHNT and CDR2 YYREEE (reference sequence). CDR3: CASNPGTSGINREQYF. Here the CDR3 DNA reads TGTGCCAGCAACCCCGGGACTAGCGGGATTAACCGCGAGCAGTACTTC. The variable domain in full, with the rest retrieved from reference TRBV5-4 and TRBJ2-7, is ETGVTQSPTHLIKTRGQQVTLRCSSQSGHNTVSWYQQALGQGPQFIFQYYREEENGRGNFPPRFSGLQFPNYSSELNVNALELDDSALYLCASNPGTSGINREQYFGPGTRLTVT.

This chain joins TRBV27 and TRBJ2-2; 7 bases map to TRBD1. Germline loops: CDR1 MNHEY, CDR2 SMNVEV (reference sequence). The V gene end was trimmed by 5 bases and the J gene end by 4 bases; junction bases not matched to a gene: 13. The length of the CDR3 is 17 residues. CDR3 DNA: TGTGCCAGCAGTCCATATACAGGGGCGGAGGTCACCGGGGAGCTGTTTTTT. Encoded protein: CASSPYTGAEVTGELFF.